Presented here are 12 T cell receptor beta chains from one specimen sequenced in a study of T cells in women clearing cervical HPV infection. The method was immunoSEQ multiplex PCR; TCRdb's version includes in-frame clones alone and lacks a portion of them. Its table records tens of thousands of clones. The sample comprised blood buffy coat. These receptors all come from a woman aged 18 to 69 with a cervical HPV16 infection that either progressed to CIN3+ or cleared (not recorded which).

About this clone itself: The missing CDR3 end, 3 residues past where the read stops, is filled in from the germline J gene. This rearrangement joins TRBV20-1 to TRBJ1-5; TRBD1 matches at 8 bases. The CDR3 has 15 amino acids. Germline lookup yields CDR1 DFQATT and CDR2 SNEGSKA (reference sequence). V was clipped by 6 bases and J by 5 bases; unmatched bases: 12. CDR3 DNA, as far as it was read: TGCAGTGCCATGGACAGGGTCGGACGTGATCAGCCC. It translates to CSAMDRVGRDQP. The complete CDR3 protein is CSAMDRVGRDQPQHF.

With respect to this clone: The read stops 3 residues short of the end of the CDR3; the missing end is completed from the germline J gene. V is TRBV7-2 and J is TRBJ2-3, with 10 bases that match TRBD2. The CDR3 length is 15 residues. The germline V gene has CDR1 SGHTA and CDR2 FQGNSA. Trimming took 6 bases from V and 2 from J; bases not matched to a gene: 5. The CDR3 sequence: CASSIAGGPTDTQYF. The sequenced CDR3 bases are TGTGCCAGCAGTATAGCGGGGGGTCCCACAGATACG.

Comments on this clone: The read ends 3 residues shy of where the CDR3 ends; the end is completed using the germline J gene. The genes are TRBV20-1 and TRBJ2-5; 10 bases fit TRBD2. With 0 bases clipped from V and 1 base from J, the junction kept 5 bases outside the gene matches. Germline V gene lookup returns CDR1 DFQATT and CDR2 SNEGSKA (reference sequence). This CDR3 has 16 amino acids. The DNA read from the CDR3 is TGCAGTGCTAGAGATTATAGCGGGGGGCGCCAAGAGACC. It yields the protein CSARDYSGGRQET. The whole CDR3 protein is CSARDYSGGRQETQYF.

The CDR3 reads CASSSSLNTEAFF. The covered CDR3 bases are TGTGCCAGCAGCTCATCATTGAACACTGAA. This chain uses TRBV7-9 with TRBJ1-1; D ambiguous. Read data end 3 residues before the CDR3 end; the end is taken from the germline J gene. Trimming took 4 bases from V and 0 from J, leaving 6 bases between them. This CDR3 contains 13 residues. Germline lookup yields CDR1 SEHNR and CDR2 FQNEAQ (reference sequence).

In the case of this clone: The read is 3 residues too short to cover the CDR3 end, so that end is filled in from the germline J gene. The chain carries TRBV2 and TRBJ2-1; weak D call: TRBD2 (5 bases). The CDR3 is made up of 15 amino acids. Germline CDR1 reads SNHLY; CDR2 reads FYNNEI. V gave up 1 base and J gave up 0 bases, with 7 bases separating them. CDR3 bases read: TGTGCCAGCAGTGAAGGGACTTTCTCCTACAATGAG. Translating it yields CASSEGTFSYNE. The full CDR3 sequence reads CASSEGTFSYNEQFF.

In regard to this clone: With the read ending 3 residues before the CDR3 end, the germline J gene is used to fill in that end. The chain carries TRBV20-1 and TRBJ2-7, with a weak D call TRBD1 (6 bases). V lost 3 bases and J 3 bases, leaving 18 bases between the germline ends. The germline gives CDR1 DFQATT, CDR2 SNEGSKA (reference sequence). The CDR3 covers 15 residues. This chain's CDR3 is CSARVDSTAIYEQYF. The sequenced part of the CDR3 DNA is TGCAGTGCTAGGGTGGACAGTACGGCTATCTACGAG.

Points on this clone: The CDR3 is cut off 3 residues early in the read; its end comes from the germline J gene. The chain uses TRBV5-1 and TRBJ2-3; weak D call: TRBD1 (6 bases). The germline gives CDR1 SGHRS, CDR2 YFSETQ. CDR3 length: 15 amino acids. The CDR3 reads CASSALDSRNQPQYF. The CDR3 DNA, read in part, is TGCGCCAGCAGCGCCCTGGACAGTCGCAATCAGCCG. Using reference TRBV5-1 and TRBJ2-3 for the parts outside the CDR3, the full variable domain is KAGVTQTPRYLIKTRGQQVTLSCSPISGHRSVSWYQQTPGQGLQFLFEYFSETQRNKGNFPGRFSGRQFSNSRSEMNVSTLELGDSALYLCASSALDSRNQPQYFGPGTRLTVL.

Turning to this clone: Read coverage stops 3 residues before the CDR3 terminus; the germline J gene supplies the remainder. J is TRBJ2-3 and V is TRBV28, with a weak D call TRBD2 (5 bases). V lost 5 bases and J lost 6, with 15 bases in between. CDR3 length equals 14 residues. Germline CDR1 and CDR2: MDHEN and SYDVKM. Incomplete CDR3 DNA: TGTGCCAGCAGTCGACCCAACTCGGGGGATACG. It encodes CASSRPNSGDT. From start to end, the CDR3 is CASSRPNSGDTQYF.

Note on this clone: The CDR3 end falls 3 residues outside the read, so it is completed with the germline J gene. The V and J genes are TRBV29-1 and TRBJ1-1; D is ambiguous. Per germline, CDR1 SQVTM and CDR2 ANQGSEA. V was clipped by 7 bases and J by 0 bases, with 6 bases between them. The length of the CDR3 is 11 residues. The CDR3 DNA, read in part, is TGCAGCGCCCTTTTGAACACTGAA. This gives the protein CSALLNTE. The complete CDR3 sequence is CSALLNTEAFF.

As concerns this clone: The CDR3 extends 3 residues past the end of the read, so its final part is completed from the germline J gene. The chain has TRBV6-2 or TRBV6-3 and TRBJ2-3; maybe TRBD2 (7 bases). The CDR3 is made up of 14 amino acids. Germline loops: CDR1 MNHEY, CDR2 SVGEGT. The CDR3 sequence: CASSWGGLQETQYF. Partial CDR3 DNA: TGTGCCAGCAGTTGGGGGGGGCTACAAGAGACG.

Worth noting for this clone: The read falls 3 residues short of the CDR3 end, and the missing part is taken from the germline J gene. J is TRBJ1-5 and V is TRBV18, with a possible D match to TRBD1 (5 bases). In germline, CDR1 is KGHSH, CDR2 LQKENI. V lost 3 bases, J lost 5 bases, and 17 bases lay in between. This CDR3 spans 16 amino acids. CDR3 bases read: TGTGCCAGCTCACCCCAGGGACTCCTGGCGGATCAGCCC. Translating it yields CASSPQGLLADQP. In full, the CDR3 reads CASSPQGLLADQPQHF.

Worth noting for this clone: From the germline J gene comes the end of the CDR3, since the read stops 3 residues before it. This chain connects TRBV7-6 to TRBJ1-2; 7 bases fit TRBD1. Germline lookup yields CDR1 SGHVS and CDR2 FNYEAQ. The CDR3 has 14 residues. Incomplete CDR3 DNA: TGTGCCAGCAGTAAGAGACAGGGATCCTACGAC. As protein: CASSKRQGSYD. The full CDR3 protein reads CASSKRQGSYDYTF.